Below are 18 T cell receptor beta chains sequenced from a single sample in a study of blood T cell repertoires in COVID-19. The method was immunoSEQ multiplex PCR; TCRdb's version includes in-frame clones alone and lacks a portion of them. This sample has fewer than 110,000 clones, with about 86% found just once. Sequencing was carried out using peripheral blood. These receptors originate from a human donor in a cohort sampled during active COVID-19.

The chain links TRBV30 to TRBJ1-2; D is possibly TRBD1 (6 bases). The germline V gene encodes CDR1 GTSNPN and CDR2 SVGIG (reference sequence). V lost 2 bases and J 4 bases, leaving 17 bases between the germline ends. The CDR3 contains 15 residues. DNA of the CDR3: TGTGCCTGGAGTCCCGGGGGGGGCAGAAGCTATGGCTACACCTTC. Protein sequence: CAWSPGGGRSYGYTF.

This chain links TRBV19 with TRBJ1-2, with 7 positions matching TRBD1. CDR3 length equals 13 residues. V gave up 4 bases and J gave up 6 bases; unmatched junction bases: 5. In germline, CDR1 is LNHDA, CDR2 SQIVND (reference sequence). CDR3 sequence reads: CASSRDREDGYTF. In DNA, the CDR3 is TGTGCCAGTAGTAGAGACAGGGAGGATGGCTACACCTTC.

This clone occurred once. The gene calls are TRBV9 and TRBJ2-1, with a tentative D call TRBD1 (6 bases). Trimming shortened V by 8 bases and J by 4 bases, and 16 bases separated the two germline ends. This CDR3 spans 14 amino acids. The germline V gene has CDR1 SGDLS and CDR2 YYNGEE. The CDR3 DNA follows: TGTGCCAGTAACACAGGGATGGGATACAATGAGCAGTTCTTC. Translating it yields CASNTGMGYNEQFF.

This chain uses TRBV4-2 with TRBJ1-4; 7 positions agree with TRBD1. This CDR3 comprises 17 residues. CDR1 is LGHNA and CDR2 is YNFKEQ in the germline V gene. V gave up 3 bases and J gave up 2 bases; unmatched junction bases: 9. The CDR3 spells CASSQEQGSGTNEKLFF. The CDR3 DNA follows: TGTGCCAGCAGCCAGGAACAGGGGAGTGGGACTAATGAAAAACTGTTTTTT.

The gene calls are TRBV3-1 (or the pseudogene TRBV3-2) and TRBJ2-1; TRBD1 matches 12 bases. This CDR3 has 15 residues. The germline CDR1 and CDR2 sequences are LGHDT and YNNKEL (reference sequence). The J segment lost 14 bases and the V segment lost 5 bases, leaving 13 bases of the junction unmatched. CDR3 protein: CASSLRDRGRPEEFF. DNA for the CDR3: TGTGCCAGCAGCTTACGGGACAGGGGGCGGCCCGAAGAGTTCTTC.

V and J are TRBV9 and TRBJ1-1; TRBD1 might be the D (6 bases). The CDR3 has 14 residues. Germline V gene data show CDR1 as SGDLS and CDR2 as YYNGEE. V was trimmed by 3 bases and J by 10 bases, leaving 19 bases between them. CDR3 region: CASSAGQTGVRAFF. The CDR3 DNA is TGTGCCAGCAGCGCAGGACAGACGGGTGTGAGAGCTTTCTTT.

CDR3 nucleotide sequence: TGCGCCAGCGGCGCACAACCTAGCTCCTATAATTCACCCCTCCACTTT. Its protein product is CASGAQPSSYNSPLHF. The rearrangement joins TRBV5-1 to TRBJ1-6; D is unclear. The V gene lost 7 bases and the J gene lost 0 bases, with 14 bases spanning the gap. CDR3 length equals 16 residues. Germline lookup yields CDR1 SGHRS and CDR2 YFSETQ.

The CDR3 bases are TGTGCCAGCAGCACCGGGACAACTCACTCTGGAAACACCATATATTTT. It specifies CASSTGTTHSGNTIYF. This chain connects TRBV7-6 to TRBJ1-3, with D maybe TRBD1 (6 bases). V was trimmed by 5 bases and J by 0 bases, leaving 14 bases between them. Per the germline V gene, CDR1 is SGHVS and CDR2 is FNYEAQ. The CDR3 has 16 amino acids.

J is TRBJ2-3 and V is TRBV24-1, with D perhaps TRBD2 (5 bases). Deletions cut 4 bases from V and 5 bases from J, with 9 bases between. The CDR3 is made up of 13 amino acids. Germline values: CDR1 KGHDR, CDR2 SFDVKD. This CDR3 is CATSDGGLDTQYF. In DNA, the CDR3 is TGTGCCACCAGTGACGGCGGACTAGATACGCAGTATTTT.

The chain has TRBV9 and TRBJ2-7; weak D call: TRBD1 (5 bases). From germline, CDR1 is SGDLS and CDR2 YYNGEE. The CDR3 totals 15 residues. V lost 0 bases and J 5 bases, leaving 15 bases between the germline ends. The CDR3 loop is CASSVEGRAANEQYF. CDR3 sequence (DNA): TGTGCCAGCAGCGTAGAAGGCAGGGCGGCGAACGAGCAGTACTTC.

The chain employs TRBV5-1 and TRBJ1-4; TRBD1 might be the D (6 bases). The CDR3 contains 16 residues. CDR1 and CDR2 (germline): SGHRS, YFSETQ. Trimming took 1 base from V and 9 from J, leaving 19 bases between them. Here the CDR3 DNA reads TGCGCCAGCAGCTTGAACGCCCAGGGGAAGTTGAAAAAACTGTTTTTT. It translates to CASSLNAQGKLKKLFF. Full variable domain (outside the CDR3, taken from reference TRBV5-1 and TRBJ1-4): KAGVTQTPRYLIKTRGQQVTLSCSPISGHRSVSWYQQTPGQGLQFLFEYFSETQRNKGNFPGRFSGRQFSNSRSEMNVSTLELGDSALYLCASSLNAQGKLKKLFFGSGTQLSVL.

The V and J genes are TRBV24-1 and TRBJ2-1, with TRBD1 matching 9 bases. Germline V gene lookup returns CDR1 KGHDR and CDR2 SFDVKD. This CDR3 has 16 residues. V shed 5 bases, J shed 4 bases, and the junction held 8 bases outside the gene matches. CDR3 protein: CATSVRQGVAYNEQFF. CDR3 coding DNA: TGTGCCACCAGTGTTCGACAGGGGGTCGCGTACAATGAGCAGTTCTTC.

This clone appeared a single time. This chain connects TRBV27 to TRBJ2-1, with 7 bases aligning to TRBD2. This CDR3 has 15 amino acids. Losses at the gene ends were 1 base for V and 9 bases for J; bases not matched to a gene: 9. The germline gives CDR1 MNHEY, CDR2 SMNVEV (reference sequence). Written as DNA, the CDR3 is TGTGCCAGCAGTTTATTGGCGGGAGACAGAGGTGAGCAGTTCTTC. It is translated as CASSLLAGDRGEQFF.

The chain joins TRBV14 to TRBJ1-3; unclear D gene. Germline V gives CDR1 SGHDN, CDR2 FVKESK. The CDR3 runs to 16 residues. V shed 2 bases and J shed 2 bases, with 13 bases lying between them. The CDR3 spells CASSQMAPGTGNTIYF. CDR3 nucleotides: TGTGCCAGCAGCCAAATGGCACCGGGGACTGGAAACACCATATATTTT.

The rearrangement uses TRBV14 and TRBJ2-7; D is unresolved. The CDR3 has 13 amino acids. From germline, CDR1 is SGHDN and CDR2 FVKESK. Deletions cut 1 base from V and 5 bases from J, with 9 bases between. CDR3 residues: CASSQVPRNEQYF. Written as DNA, the CDR3 is TGTGCCAGCAGCCAAGTTCCGAGGAACGAGCAGTACTTC.

This chain joins TRBV7-9 and TRBJ2-2; the D is unclear. Trimming stripped 3 bases from V and 2 bases from J, with 13 bases between. The CDR3 sequence is 16 residues long. Germline CDR1 is SEHNR and CDR2 is FQNEAQ (reference sequence). The chain's CDR3 is CASSFPRSGNTGELFF. The CDR3 DNA is TGTGCCAGCAGCTTTCCTCGGTCAGGAAACACCGGGGAGCTGTTTTTT.

The V and J genes are TRBV11-3 and TRBJ2-5, with 7 bases fitting TRBD1. Trimming removed 5 bases from V and 2 bases from J; junction bases left unmatched: 8. Germline V lookup: CDR1 SGHNT, CDR2 YENEEA. This CDR3 is built from 15 residues. CDR3: CASSRQGGFQETQYF. Written as DNA, the CDR3 is TGTGCCAGCAGCCGACAGGGCGGGTTTCAAGAGACCCAGTACTTC.

The chain uses TRBV6-1 and TRBJ2-1, with TRBD1 as a possible D gene (6 bases). V lost 3 bases to trimming and J lost 4 bases, with 10 bases between them. Looked up from germline, CDR1 is MNHNS and CDR2 is SASEGT. The CDR3 is 14 residues long. The CDR3 bases are TGTGCCAGCAGTGACCCTACAGGGTACAATGAGCAGTTCTTC. It yields the protein CASSDPTGYNEQFF.